Detailed here is one T cell receptor (beta chain). Authors' methods: Amplification of reference gene primers provided the estimated nucleated cell counts. Clones were sequenced by immunoSEQ multiplex PCR, and TCRdb holds only the in-frame ones, with some missing. V and J calls and clone size come straight from that table; D and trimming were deduced from the DNA. Among approximately 140,000 clones listed, around 90% were seen once. This record comes from a study of blood T cell repertoires in COVID-19. Study details: Sites across the United States, Italy and Spain contributed samples from acute and convalescent COVID-19. The cDNA or gDNA used as material had been derived from T cells, B-cell-depleted T cells, or PBMCs.

Between the trimmed V and J ends, which lost 2 bases and 1 base, there was a span of 6 bases. The CDR3 sequence is 14 residues long. Germline lookup yields CDR1 ENHRY and CDR2 SYGVKD. V gene TRBV10-3 combines with J gene TRBJ1-3; D is perhaps TRBD1 (5 bases). Sequencing was performed on peripheral blood. This receptor was identified in a woman aged 55-75 years with acute or convalescent COVID-19. The CDR3 DNA reads as TGTGCCATCAGTGAGCGGGGGTCTGGAAACACCATATATTTT. Its protein product is CAISERGSGNTIYF.